The entry below describes one TCR beta chain. The antigen remains unidentified. The sample is drawn from a study of monozygotic twins with inflammatory bowel disease. Germline V CDR1 and CDR2: DFQATT, SNEGSKA (reference sequence). The CDR3 has 13 residues. TCRdb reanalyzed the 5' RACE reads, giving one entry per CDR3 protein sequence and no DNA. This sample's clone table lists approximately 400,000 distinct CDR3 sequences. Study-wide results and caveats: Backing was not found for a single strong signal or clonotype associated with IBD. Perhaps reflecting limited power, concordant and discordant twins did not differ in repertoire similarity.

Sequencing input: blood. The source of this sequence is a human donor with ulcerative colitis or Crohn's disease, or a healthy co-twin of an affected twin (not recorded which). This sequence joins TRBV20-1 and TRBJ2-7; the D call of TRBD2 rests on TCRdb alone, since no DNA is present to check it. CDR3 loop: CSAGSSGRGEQYF.